The following is a T cell receptor beta chain sequence with its context. This clone was counted once. The antigen it recognizes is unknown. Per-base qualities were not stored, and no clone one base away is much larger. V and J are truncated by 3 bases and 6 bases respectively, leaving an intervening sequence of 8 bases. Counted from cysteine to phenylalanine, this CDR3 has 11 amino acids. Left in the record is the CDR3 DNA by itself, 33 bases read in frame from the first base. According to the germline V gene, CDR1 reads SQVTM and CDR2 reads ANQGSEA. The data were taken from a study of a mutant IDH1 vaccine in newly diagnosed glioma (dated by TCRdb to the early 2020s). Some background on the complete study: Of the 25 to 40 treated patients, roughly 62% were male and about 38% were female, and the mean age was 40.4 years. Before enrollment, patients had received standard therapy of radiotherapy alone, temozolomide alone, or radiochemotherapy with temozolomide; most received the combination. Six visits were used for peripheral blood collection: V03 (baseline), V05, V07, V10, V12 and V13. Longitudinal TCRB deep sequencing was performed for 20 to 30 treated patients wherever samples were available for exploratory analyses.

The library came from the immunoSEQ multiplex PCR assay. Rearranged TCR beta chain sequences were amplified with the hsTCRB Kit following the manufacturer's protocol. An Illumina MiSeq was used to sequence the TCRB libraries. For the original study's pipeline: Demultiplexing, trimming and gene mapping were performed with the kit vendor's proprietary platform. Held by TCRdb, this immuneACCESS table contains in-frame sequences only and omits some clones. Under half of the omission traces to an unresolved V gene where checked; the cause of the rest is unknown. V, J and clone size reflect that table, while D and trimming were determined from the DNA. The sample table shows roughly 71,000 clones, and 65% to 90% are seen once. 2.9% of the sample belongs to the ten largest clones. The sample's time point label is to be understood as: baseline, week 1 (first vaccination visit). The treatment or condition label of this sample denotes: pre-vaccination baseline after standard-of-care therapy. All donors had newly diagnosed IDH1-mutant astrocytomas of WHO grade 3 or 4 that showed loss of nuclear ATRX. The samples were drawn from NOA16, a multicentre, single-arm, open-label phase I trial in Germany that tested a mutant IDH1 peptide vaccine in humans for the first time. Visit V03 blood draws served as the baseline sample for immunogenicity testing. Genomic DNA for TCRB sequencing was isolated from EDTA blood with the DNeasy Blood and Tissue Kit.

What the study reported, not specific to this receptor: Immune responses induced by the vaccine were seen in approximately 93% of patients across multiple MHC alleles. Changes in the top peripheral T cell clonotypes picked up by TCRB sequencing did not appear to be linked to pseudoprogression. PBMC samples for TCRB deep sequencing were selected based on availability. The authors stated that sample limitations prevented analyses of patient blood samples from being reproduced.

The V gene is TRBV29-1 and the J gene is TRBJ1-2, with the D segment identity uncertain. Source: PBMCs, taken from a glioma patient treated with radiotherapy, temozolomide or both. The source is a young man with glioma. DNA sequence: TGCAGCGTTGAGCTGGTAAATGGCTACACCTTC. It translates as CSVELVNGYTF. Reference TRBV29-1 and TRBJ1-2 genes cover what lies past the CDR3, so the full variable domain is SAVISQKPSRDICQRGTSLTIQCQVDSQVTMMFWYRQQPGQSLTLIATANQGSEATYESGFVIDKFPISRPNLTFSTLTVSNMSPEDSSIYLCSVELVNGYTFGSGTRLTVV.